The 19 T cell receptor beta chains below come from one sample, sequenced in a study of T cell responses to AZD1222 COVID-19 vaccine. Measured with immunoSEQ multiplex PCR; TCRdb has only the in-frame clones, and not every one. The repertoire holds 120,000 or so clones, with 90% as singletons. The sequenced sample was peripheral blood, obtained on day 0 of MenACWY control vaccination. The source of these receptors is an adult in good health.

The CDR3 DNA is TGTGCCAGCAGTACCTTCAGGCCGAAAGGTTTTTGGACCAAAAACATTCAGTACTTC. It encodes CASSTFRPKGFWTKNIQYF. The chain recombines TRBV6-7 with TRBJ2-4; D call uncertain. TRBV6-7 is annotated as an ORF whose role is uncertain. Trimming stripped 5 bases from V and 2 bases from J, with 25 bases between. The CDR3 is 19 amino acids.

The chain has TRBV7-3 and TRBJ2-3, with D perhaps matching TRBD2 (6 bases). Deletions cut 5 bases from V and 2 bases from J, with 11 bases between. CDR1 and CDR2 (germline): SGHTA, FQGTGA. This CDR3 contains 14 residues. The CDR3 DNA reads TGTGCCAGCAGCCCAGGACTAAACACAGATACGCAGTATTTT. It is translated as CASSPGLNTDTQYF.

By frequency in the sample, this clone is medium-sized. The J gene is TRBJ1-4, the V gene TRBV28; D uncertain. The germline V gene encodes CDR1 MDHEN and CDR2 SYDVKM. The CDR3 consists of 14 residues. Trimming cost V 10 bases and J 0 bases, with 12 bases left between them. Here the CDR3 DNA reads TGTGCCACACTAAGACCCGCAACTAATGAAAAACTGTTTTTT. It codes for CATLRPATNEKLFF.

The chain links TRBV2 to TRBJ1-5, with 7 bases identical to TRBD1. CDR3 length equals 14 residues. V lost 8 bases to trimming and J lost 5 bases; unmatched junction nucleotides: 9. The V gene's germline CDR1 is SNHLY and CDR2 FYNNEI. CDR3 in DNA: TGTGCCAGCGCGGACAGGCAGGGGTATCAGCCCCAGCATTTT. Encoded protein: CASADRQGYQPQHF.

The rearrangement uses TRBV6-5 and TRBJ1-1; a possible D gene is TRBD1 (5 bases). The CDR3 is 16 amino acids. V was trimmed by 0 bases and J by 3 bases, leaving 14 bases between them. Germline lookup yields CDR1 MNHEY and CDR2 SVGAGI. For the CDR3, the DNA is TGTGCCAGCAGTTACTCGCCAGGTATGGGGGACACTGAAGCTTTCTTT. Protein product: CASSYSPGMGDTEAFF.

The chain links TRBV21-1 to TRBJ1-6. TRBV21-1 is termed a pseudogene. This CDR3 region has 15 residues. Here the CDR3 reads CASSKDWLTHSPLHF. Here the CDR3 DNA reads TGTGCCAGCAGCAAGGATTGGCTGACCCATTCACCCCTCCACTTT.

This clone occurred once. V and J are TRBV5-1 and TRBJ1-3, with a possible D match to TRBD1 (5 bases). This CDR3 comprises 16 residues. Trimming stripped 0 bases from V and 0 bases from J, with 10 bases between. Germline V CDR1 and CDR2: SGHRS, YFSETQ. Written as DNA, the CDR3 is TGCGCCAGCAGCTTGGCGGGGGAGAGCTCTGGAAACACCATATATTTT. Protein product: CASSLAGESSGNTIYF.

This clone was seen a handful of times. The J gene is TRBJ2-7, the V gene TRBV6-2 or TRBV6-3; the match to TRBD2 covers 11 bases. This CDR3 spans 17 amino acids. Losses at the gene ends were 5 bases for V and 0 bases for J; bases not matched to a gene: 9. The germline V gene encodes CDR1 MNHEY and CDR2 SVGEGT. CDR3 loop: CASSRLLAGASSYEQYF. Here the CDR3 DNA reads TGTGCCAGCAGTCGTCTACTAGCGGGAGCCTCCTCCTACGAGCAGTACTTC.

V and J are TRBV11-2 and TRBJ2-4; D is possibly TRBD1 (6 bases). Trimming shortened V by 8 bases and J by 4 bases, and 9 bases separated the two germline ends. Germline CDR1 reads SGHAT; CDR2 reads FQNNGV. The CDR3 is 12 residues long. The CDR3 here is CASVGAKNIQYF. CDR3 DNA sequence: TGTGCCAGCGTGGGGGCGAAAAACATTCAGTACTTC.

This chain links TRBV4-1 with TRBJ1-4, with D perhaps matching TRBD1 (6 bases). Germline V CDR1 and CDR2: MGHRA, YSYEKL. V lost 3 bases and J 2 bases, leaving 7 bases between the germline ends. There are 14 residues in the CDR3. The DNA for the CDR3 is TGCGCCAGCAGCCACACAGGGACTAATGAAAAACTGTTTTTT. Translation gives CASSHTGTNEKLFF.

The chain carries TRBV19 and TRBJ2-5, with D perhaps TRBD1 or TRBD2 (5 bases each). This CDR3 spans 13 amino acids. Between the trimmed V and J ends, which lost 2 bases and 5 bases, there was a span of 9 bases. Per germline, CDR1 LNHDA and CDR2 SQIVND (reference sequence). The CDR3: CASSIMGRETQYF. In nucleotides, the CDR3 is TGTGCCAGTAGTATAATGGGACGGGAGACCCAGTACTTC.

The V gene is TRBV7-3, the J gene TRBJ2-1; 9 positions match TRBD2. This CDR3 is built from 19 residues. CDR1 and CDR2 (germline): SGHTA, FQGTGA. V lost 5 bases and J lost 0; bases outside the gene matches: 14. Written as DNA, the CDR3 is TGTGCCAGCAGCCGCGATAACCAGAGACTAGCGGCCTCCTACAATGAGCAGTTCTTC. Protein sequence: CASSRDNQRLAASYNEQFF.

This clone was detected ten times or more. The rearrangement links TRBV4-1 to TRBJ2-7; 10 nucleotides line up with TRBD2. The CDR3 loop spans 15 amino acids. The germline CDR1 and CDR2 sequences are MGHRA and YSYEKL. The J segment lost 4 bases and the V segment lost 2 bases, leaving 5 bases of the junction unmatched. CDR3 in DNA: TGCGCCAGCAGCCAATTTACTAGCGGGATATACGAGCAGTACTTC. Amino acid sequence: CASSQFTSGIYEQYF.

For the CDR3, the DNA is TGCAGCGTAGTACTAGCGCAAAGCTCCTACGAGCAGTACTTC. It codes for CSVVLAQSSYEQYF. The V and J genes are TRBV29-1 and TRBJ2-7; 7 nucleotides agree with TRBD2. This CDR3 region has 14 residues. CDR1 SQVTM and CDR2 ANQGSEA come from the germline V gene. The junction had 8 bases not matched to a gene; V was cut back by 6 bases and J by 0 bases.

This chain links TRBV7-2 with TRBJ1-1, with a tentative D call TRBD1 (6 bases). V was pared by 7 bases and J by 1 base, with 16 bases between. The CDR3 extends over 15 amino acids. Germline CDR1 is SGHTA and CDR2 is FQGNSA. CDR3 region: CASNIWGAGNTEAFF. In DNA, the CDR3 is TGTGCCAGCAACATCTGGGGGGCCGGGAACACTGAAGCTTTCTTT.

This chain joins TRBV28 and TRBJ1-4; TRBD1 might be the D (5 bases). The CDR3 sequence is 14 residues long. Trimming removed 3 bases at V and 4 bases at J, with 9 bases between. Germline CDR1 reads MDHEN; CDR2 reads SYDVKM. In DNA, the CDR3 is TGTGCCAGCAGTTTTCGGCAGGGTAATGAAAAACTGTTTTTT. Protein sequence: CASSFRQGNEKLFF.

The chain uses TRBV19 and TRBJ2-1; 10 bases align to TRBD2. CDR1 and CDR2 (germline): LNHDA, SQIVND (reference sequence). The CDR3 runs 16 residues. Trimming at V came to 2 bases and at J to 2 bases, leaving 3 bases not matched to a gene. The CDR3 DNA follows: TGTGCCAGTAGTATACTCCTAGCGGGAGCCTACAATGAGCAGTTCTTC. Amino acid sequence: CASSILLAGAYNEQFF.

CDR3 DNA sequence: TGTGCCAGCAGCCGGACAGGGGCTAACTATGGCTACACCTTC. It encodes CASSRTGANYGYTF. The genes are TRBV27 and TRBJ1-2, with 9 bases matching TRBD1. V lost 6 bases to trimming and J lost 0 bases; unmatched junction nucleotides: 2. Germline assignment: CDR1 MNHEY and CDR2 SMNVEV (reference sequence). The CDR3 is 14 amino acids.

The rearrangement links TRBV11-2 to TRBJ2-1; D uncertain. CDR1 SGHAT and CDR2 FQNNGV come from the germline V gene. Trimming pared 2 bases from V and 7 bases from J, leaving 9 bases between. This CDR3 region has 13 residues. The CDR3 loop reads CASSLSLNNEQFF. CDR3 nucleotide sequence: TGTGCCAGCAGCTTAAGTTTGAATAATGAGCAGTTCTTC.